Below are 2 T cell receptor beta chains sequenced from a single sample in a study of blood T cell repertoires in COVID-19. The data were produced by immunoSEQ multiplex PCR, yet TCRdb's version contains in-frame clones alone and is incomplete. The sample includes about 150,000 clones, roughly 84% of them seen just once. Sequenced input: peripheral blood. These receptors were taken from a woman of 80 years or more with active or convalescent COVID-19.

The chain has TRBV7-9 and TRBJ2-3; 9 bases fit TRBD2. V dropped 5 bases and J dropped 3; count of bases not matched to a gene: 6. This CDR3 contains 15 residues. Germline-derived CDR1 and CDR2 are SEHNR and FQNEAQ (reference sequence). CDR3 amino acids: CASSATSGFTDTQYF. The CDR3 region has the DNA TGTGCCAGCAGCGCGACTAGCGGTTTTACAGATACGCAGTATTTT.

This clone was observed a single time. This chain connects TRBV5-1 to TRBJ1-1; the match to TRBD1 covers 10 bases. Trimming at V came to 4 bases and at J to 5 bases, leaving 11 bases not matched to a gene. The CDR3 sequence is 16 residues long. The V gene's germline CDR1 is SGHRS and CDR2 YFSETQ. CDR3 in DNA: TGCGCCAGCAGCGAGAGGGACAGGGGAAGTTGGACTGAAGCTTTCTTT. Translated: CASSERDRGSWTEAFF.